This T cell receptor (beta chain) was obtained from a study of blood T cell repertoires in COVID-19 (dated by TCRdb to between 2020 and 2021). Regarding the research as a whole: Samples covering the acute and convalescent phases of COVID-19 were provided by collaborators in the United States, Italy and Spain. The prospective study material was composed of cDNA or gDNA derived from T cells, B-cell-depleted T cells, or PBMCs. The dataset comprised deeply sampled blood TCRbeta repertoires from subjects exposed to, actively infected with, or recovered from COVID-19. The repertoires were released in a freely available public database intended as a resource for research on the immune response to SARS-CoV-2. Samples came from the ongoing ImmuneRACE study (first 160 participants) plus 1,254 subjects from 6 global collaborators. Nearly every sample came with metadata listing a de-identified subject ID, COVID-19 status, age in years and sex. HLA class I and class II types, where available, came from metadata supplied by the sample provider rather than from assay-based typing.

As regards this clone: Its antigen is unknown. Base-call qualities are not available, and no considerably larger clone is one nucleotide away.

TCRbeta CDR3 regions were amplified from genomic DNA using the immunoSEQ Assay, a bias-controlled multiplex PCR. On the authors' methods: The number of nucleated cells in each sample was estimated from the amplification of reference gene primers within the assay. To quantify the absolute abundance of each unique TCRbeta CDR3 rearrangement, sequence reads were collapsed and filtered. Productive Simpson clonality was computed per sample as the square root of Simpson's diversity index over productive rearrangements. TCRdb limited this immuneACCESS table to in-frame rearrangements with V and J called. A share of clones is missing; checked studies link under half to unresolved V genes, and the rest is unexplained. The D gene and trimming were derived from the DNA, and the V and J assignments and clone size from that table. Within this sample are around 19,000 clones, with approximately 87% of them counted one time only. Around 10% of the sample is taken by the ten largest.

Each collaborating institution followed its own protocols to collect whole blood in K2EDTA tubes. For TCRbeta analysis, collaborators shipped samples as frozen whole blood, isolated PBMCs, or DNA extracted from either of those sample types. What the study reported, not specific to this receptor: Clinical and demographic metadata were provided uncurated, with the amount varying by source and participant.

Sequencing used peripheral blood. This receptor was obtained from a human donor in a cohort sampled during active COVID-19.

The nucleotide sequence is TGCGCCAGCAGCCAAGACGGGACTAGAGGGGGCAATGAGCAGTTCTTC. Its coded protein is CASSQDGTRGGNEQFF. The chain joins TRBV4-3 to TRBJ2-1; 8 central bases correspond to TRBD2. Here V drops 0 bases and J drops 6 bases, and the junction holds 7 bases not matched to any gene. Based on the germline V gene, the CDR1 and CDR2 sequences are LGHNA and YSLEER. Spanning cysteine to phenylalanine, the CDR3 consists of 16 amino acids. Only CDR3 DNA is held: 48 bases, read in frame from base 1.